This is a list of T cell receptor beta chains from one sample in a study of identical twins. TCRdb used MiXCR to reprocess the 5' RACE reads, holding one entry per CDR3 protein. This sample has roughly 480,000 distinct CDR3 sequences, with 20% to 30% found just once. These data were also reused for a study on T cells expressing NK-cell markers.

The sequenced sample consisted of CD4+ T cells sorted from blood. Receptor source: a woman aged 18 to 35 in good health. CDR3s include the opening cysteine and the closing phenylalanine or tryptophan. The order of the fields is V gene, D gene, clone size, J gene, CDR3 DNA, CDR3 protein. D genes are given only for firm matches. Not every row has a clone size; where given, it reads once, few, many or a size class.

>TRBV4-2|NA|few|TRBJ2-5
TGTGCCAGCAGCCCAGAGGAGCGGCAGCAAGAGACCCAGTACTTC
CASSPEERQQETQYF
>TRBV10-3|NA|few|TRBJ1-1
TGTGCCGTCGGTGAAGGGGGAGGGACTGAAGCTTTCTTT
CAVGEGGGTEAFF
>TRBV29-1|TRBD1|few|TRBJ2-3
TGCAGCGTTGGGGGGACAGCCCTAGTTGGCACAGATACGCAGTATTTT
CSVGGTALVGTDTQYF
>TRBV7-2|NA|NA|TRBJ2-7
TGTGCCAGCAGCTCAAGAGTTTTCTACGAGCAGTACTTC
CASSSRVFYEQYF
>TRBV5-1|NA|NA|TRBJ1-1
TGCGCCAGCAGCCCCCGGACACTTTTTATGGGGGCTGAAGCTTTCTTT
CASSPRTLFMGAEAFF
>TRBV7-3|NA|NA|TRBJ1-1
TGTGCCTCTCAAAGACAGTTAAACACTGAAGCTTTCTTT
CASQRQLNTEAFF
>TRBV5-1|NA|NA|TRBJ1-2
TGCGCCAGTCGGACAGACCTCTATGGCTACACCTTC
CASRTDLYGYTF
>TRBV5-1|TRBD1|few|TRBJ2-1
TGCGCCAGCAGCCCAGGAGACAGGGCCCTCAATGAGCAGTTCTTC
CASSPGDRALNEQFF
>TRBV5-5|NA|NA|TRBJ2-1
TGTGCCAGCAGCTTTGCGCGGTGGGGCTACAATGAGCAGTTCTTC
CASSFARWGYNEQFF
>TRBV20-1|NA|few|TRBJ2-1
TGCAGTGCTAGATGGGGGACCTACAATGAGCAGTTCTTC
CSARWGTYNEQFF
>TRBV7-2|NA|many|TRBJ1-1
TGTGCCAGCAGCTTCGCGGGGGTGAACACTGAAGCTTTCTTT
CASSFAGVNTEAFF
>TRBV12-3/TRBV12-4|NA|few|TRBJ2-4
TGTGCCAGCGGCGAATCAATAGCCAAAAACATTCAGTACTTC
CASGESIAKNIQYF
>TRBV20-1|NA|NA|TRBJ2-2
TGCAGTGCCCGCGGGTTCGGAGGAACCGGGGAGCTGTTTTTT
CSARGFGGTGELFF
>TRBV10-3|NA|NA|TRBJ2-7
NA
CAISVASGIVEYF
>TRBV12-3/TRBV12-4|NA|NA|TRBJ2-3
TGTGCCAGCACCCGGGGGCGAGACACAGATACGCAGTATTTT
CASTRGRDTDTQYF
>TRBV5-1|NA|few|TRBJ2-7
TGCGCCAGCAGCTTGGGCCCTCGGGGGGCCTCCTACGAGCAGTACTTC
CASSLGPRGASYEQYF
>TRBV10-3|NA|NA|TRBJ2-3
TGTGCCATCAGTCCGCGAGATACCGATACGCAGTATTTT
CAISPRDTDTQYF
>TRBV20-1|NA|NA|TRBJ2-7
TGCAGTGCCACGGCTATAGACAACTACGAGCAGTACTTC
CSATAIDNYEQYF
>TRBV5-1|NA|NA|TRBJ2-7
TGCGCCAGCAGCTCGCTAGCCTCCTACGAGCAGTACTTC
CASSSLASYEQYF
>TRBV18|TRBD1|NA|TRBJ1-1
TGTGCCAGCTCACCGGCAGGGGGTTGGGACACTGAAGCTTTCTTT
CASSPAGGWDTEAFF
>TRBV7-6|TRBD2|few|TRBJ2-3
TGTGCCAGCAGCTTAATAGGGACTAGCGGCACAGATACGCAGTATTTT
CASSLIGTSGTDTQYF
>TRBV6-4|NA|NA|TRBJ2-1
TGTGCCAGCAGTCCCCGGCCTGGTCATGAGCAGTTCTTC
CASSPRPGHEQFF
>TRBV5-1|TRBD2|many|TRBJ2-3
TGCGCCAGCAGCTTGGCTCTAGCGGGGGCAGATACGCAGTATTTT
CASSLALAGADTQYF
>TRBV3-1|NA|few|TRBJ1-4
TGTGCCAGCAGCCACAGAACAGGGACTAATGAAAAACTGTTTTTT
CASSHRTGTNEKLFF
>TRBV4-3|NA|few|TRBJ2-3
TGCGCCAGCAGCCAAGACAGGTCCCCACTTACTACAGATACGCAGTATTTT
CASSQDRSPLTTDTQYF
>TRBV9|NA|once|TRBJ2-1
TGTGCCAGCAGCGTATCCGTATATGCAAAGGATGAGCAGTTCTTC
CASSVSVYAKDEQFF
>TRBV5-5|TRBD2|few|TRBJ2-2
TGTGCCAGCAGCCCCCTAGCGGGAGGGACCGGGGAGCTGTTTTTT
CASSPLAGGTGELFF
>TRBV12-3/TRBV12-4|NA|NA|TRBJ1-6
TGTGCCAGCAGTTTGGGGCTGGGGGCACCCCTCCACTTT
CASSLGLGAPLHF
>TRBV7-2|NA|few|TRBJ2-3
TGTGCCAGCAGCTTACCAAGGGACTTCTGGGGCACAGATACGCAGTATTTT
CASSLPRDFWGTDTQYF
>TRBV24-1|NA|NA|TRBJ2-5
TGTGCCACCACCCCTGGTGAAGGGGACTCAGTCCAAGAGACCCAGTACTTC
CATTPGEGDSVQETQYF
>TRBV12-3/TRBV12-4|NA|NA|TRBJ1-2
TGTGCCAGCAGTCCCCGAGGGCAGGCCTTAGCTAACTATGGCTACACCTTC
CASSPRGQALANYGYTF
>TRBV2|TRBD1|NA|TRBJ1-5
TGTGCCAGCAGTGCGCCGGACAGGGGAAGCAATCAGCCCCAGCATTTT
CASSAPDRGSNQPQHF
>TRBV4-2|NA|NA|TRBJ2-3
TGTGCCAGCAGCCAAGACATTGGGGCCACAGATACGCAGTATTTT
CASSQDIGATDTQYF
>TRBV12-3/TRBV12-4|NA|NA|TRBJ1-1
TGTGCCAGCAGCCCCCAGGTTAGTGGCACTGAAGCTTTCTTT
CASSPQVSGTEAFF
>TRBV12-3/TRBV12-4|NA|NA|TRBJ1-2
TGTGCCAGCAGTACCCTCCGGGGAGGCTACACCTTC
CASSTLRGGYTF
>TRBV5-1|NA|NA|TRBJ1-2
TGCGCCAGCAGCTCTACGCGCCATGAAGGCTACACCTTC
CASSSTRHEGYTF
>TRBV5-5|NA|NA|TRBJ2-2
TGTGCCAGCAGCTTGGTTCGCGGGGGCCGCACCGGGGAGCTGTTTTTT
CASSLVRGGRTGELFF